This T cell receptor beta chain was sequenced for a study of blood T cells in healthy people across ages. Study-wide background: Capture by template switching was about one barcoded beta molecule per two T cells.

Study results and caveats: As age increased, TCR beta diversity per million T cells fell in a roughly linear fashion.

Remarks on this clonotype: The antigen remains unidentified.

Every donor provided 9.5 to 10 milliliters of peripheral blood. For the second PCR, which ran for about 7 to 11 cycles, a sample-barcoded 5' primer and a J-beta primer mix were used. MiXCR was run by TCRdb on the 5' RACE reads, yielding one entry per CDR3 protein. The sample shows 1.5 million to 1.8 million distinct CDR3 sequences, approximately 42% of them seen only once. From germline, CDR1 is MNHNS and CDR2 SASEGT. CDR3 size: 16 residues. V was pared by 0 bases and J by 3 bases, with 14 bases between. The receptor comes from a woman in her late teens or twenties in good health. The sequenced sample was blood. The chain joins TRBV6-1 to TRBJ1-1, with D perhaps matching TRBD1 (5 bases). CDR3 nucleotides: TGTGCCAGCAGTGAAGCCCTCGGGGGGAGAGACACTGAAGCTTTCTTT. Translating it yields CASSEALGGRDTEAFF.